A single sample is the source of the 27 T cell receptor beta chains below, sequenced in a study of glioma-infiltrating T cells. Using RNA template, CDR3s of TCR alpha and beta were amplified with iRepertoire arm-PCR. TCRdb redid the calling of the multiplex PCR reads with MiXCR, one entry per CDR3 protein. The data contain 150,000 or so distinct CDR3 sequences, around 42% of them singletons. The sequenced sample consisted of glioma tissue, nonneoplastic brain tissue, or PBMCs (not recorded which). Receptor source: a human donor with low-grade glioma or glioblastoma, undergoing nonglioma brain surgery, or in good health (not recorded which).

This rearrangement joins TRBV28 to TRBJ2-5; D might be TRBD1 or TRBD2, each matching 5 bases. The CDR3 runs 14 residues. In germline, CDR1 is MDHEN, CDR2 SYDVKM. V was pared by 5 bases and J by 4 bases, with 14 bases between. The CDR3 sequence is CASSSGHPGETQYF. CDR3 bases: TGTGCCAGCAGTAGCGGACACCCCGGAGAGACCCAGTACTTC.

The J gene is TRBJ1-6, the V gene TRBV27, with D uncertain. CDR1 and CDR2 from the germline V gene are MNHEY and SMNVEV (reference sequence). CDR3 length: 13 amino acids. The germline V and J ends were trimmed by 7 bases and 8 bases, with 12 bases remaining between them. The CDR3 DNA is TGTGCCAGCACCGGGCAGGACCATTCACCCCTCCACTTT. Its translation: CASTGQDHSPLHF.

The chain uses TRBV6-6 and TRBJ2-7; 7 bases are a match to TRBD1. The J segment lost 7 bases and the V segment lost 5 bases, leaving 14 bases of the junction unmatched. The CDR3 sequence is 15 residues long. The germline V gene encodes CDR1 MNHNY and CDR2 SVGAGI (reference sequence). The CDR3 is CASSVEGAGTTEQYF. The CDR3 region has the DNA TGTGCCAGCAGTGTCGAGGGGGCGGGTACTACGGAGCAGTACTTC.

This clonotype was seen a single time. The chain uses TRBV6-2 or TRBV6-3 and TRBJ1-1; D is unclear. CDR3 length: 12 amino acids. V lost 6 bases and J 5 bases, leaving 10 bases between the germline ends. Germline CDR1 reads MNHEY; CDR2 reads SVGEGT. The CDR3 spells CASRDPKTEAFF. In DNA form, the CDR3 reads TGTGCCAGCAGGGACCCGAAGACTGAAGCTTTCTTT.

This clonotype was detected only a few times. One end of the junction fails to match germline, which may point to a read error. The chain is built from TRBV7-7 and TRBJ2-7; 13 bases are a match to TRBD2. The CDR3 length is 15 residues. CDR1 is SSHAT and CDR2 is FNYEAQ in the germline V gene (reference sequence). CDR3 in DNA: TGTGCTAGCAGCCCTGGACTAGCGGGAGTAGGGGAGCAGTACTTC. Translated: CASSPGLAGVGEQYF.

This sequence joins TRBV3-1 and TRBJ2-5; 15 nucleotides match TRBD2. After removal of 4 bases from V and 5 bases from J, the junction contained 5 bases not matched to a gene. This CDR3 region has 16 residues. Germline V gene lookup returns CDR1 LGHDT and CDR2 YNNKEL (reference sequence). Written as DNA, the CDR3 is TGTGCCAGCAGCCTGGGACTAGCGGGGGGCCGGGAGACCCAGTACTTC. This encodes CASSLGLAGGRETQYF.

A note on this clonotype: Germline and junction disagree at one end, which may indicate a read error. The CDR3 DNA is TGTGCCAGCAGCTTCGATGGGAGTTTCCAAGAGACCCAGCACTTC. Residues: CASSFDGSFQETQHF. The chain uses TRBV7-2 and TRBJ2-5; TRBD2 is a possible D gene (5 bases). Per germline, CDR1 SGHTA and CDR2 FQGNSA. This CDR3 spans 15 amino acids.

This clonotype has just one count. The DNA of the CDR3 is TGTGCCAGCAGTTCCCCCTATCAGCCTGGGGACACTGAAGCTTTCTTT. This codes for CASSSPYQPGDTEAFF. The chain links TRBV6-5 to TRBJ1-1; D not certain. Germline V gene sequence: CDR1 MNHEY, CDR2 SVGAGI. The V gene lost 4 bases and the J gene lost 3 bases, with 18 bases spanning the gap. The CDR3 contains 16 residues.

DNA for the CDR3: TGCAGTGCCCTTAGCGGGAGCACAGATACGCAGTATTTT. This codes for CSALSGSTDTQYF. V usage is TRBV20-1 and J usage is TRBJ2-3, with 7 nucleotides matching TRBD2. This CDR3 comprises 13 residues. The V gene end was trimmed by 6 bases and the J gene end by 0 bases; junction bases not matched to a gene: 3. Looked up from germline, CDR1 is DFQATT and CDR2 is SNEGSKA (reference sequence).

This chain connects TRBV10-1 to TRBJ2-3; D gene ambiguous. The CDR3 covers 13 residues. Germline V CDR1 and CDR2: WNHNN, SYGVQD (reference sequence). V was trimmed by 0 bases and J by 8 bases, leaving 9 bases between them. In nucleotides, the CDR3 is TGCGCCAGCAGTGAGTCGTTGAGCGCTACGCAGTATTTT. Residues: CASSESLSATQYF.

This clonotype has just a few counts. The chain combines TRBV20-1 with TRBJ1-2, with TRBD1 as a possible D gene (5 bases). V gave up 3 bases and J gave up 8 bases, with 13 bases separating them. This CDR3 is 12 amino acids long. Germline CDR1 reads DFQATT; CDR2 reads SNEGSKA (reference sequence). In DNA, the CDR3 is TGCAGTGCTAGCGGCACTACAGGAGGCTACACCTTC. Translating it yields CSASGTTGGYTF.

The CDR3, as DNA: TGTGCCACCAAGTCAACAGGTGAAAACACTGAAGCTTTCTTT. This gives the protein CATKSTGENTEAFF. J is TRBJ1-1 and V is TRBV6-1; perhaps TRBD1 as D (5 bases). Looked up from germline, CDR1 is MNHNS and CDR2 is SASEGT. This CDR3 is 14 amino acids long. Trimming removed 10 bases at V and 2 bases at J, with 17 bases between.

V usage is TRBV6-2 or TRBV6-3 and J usage is TRBJ2-5, with D unresolved. The CDR3 covers 12 residues. Trimming took off 5 bases at V and 0 bases at J, with 4 bases between the two ends. CDR1 and CDR2 from the germline V gene are MNHEY and SVGEGT. CDR3 sequence: CASSPYQETQYF. CDR3 nucleotides: TGTGCCAGCAGTCCGTACCAAGAGACCCAGTACTTC.

This CDR3 is CASSYGPSGSGEQFF. The DNA of the CDR3 is TGTGCCAGCAGTTACGGCCCTAGCGGGAGCGGGGAGCAGTTCTTC. This chain joins TRBV6-6 and TRBJ2-1; 10 nucleotides align to TRBD2. The CDR3 has 15 residues. J gave up 10 bases and V 2 bases, and 8 bases lay outside the gene matches. Germline CDR1 and CDR2: MNHNY and SVGAGI (reference sequence).

The V gene is TRBV7-9, the J gene TRBJ2-7; D is unresolved. This CDR3 has 15 amino acids. The germline CDR1 and CDR2 sequences are SEHNR and FQNEAQ (reference sequence). V was pared by 1 base and J by 2 bases, with 12 bases between. In DNA form, the CDR3 reads TGTGCCAGCAGCTTAGAAACACCGAAGACCTACGAGCAGTACTTC. It encodes CASSLETPKTYEQYF.

This rearrangement joins TRBV20-1 to TRBJ2-2; D is undetermined. There are 15 residues in the CDR3. The germline CDR1 and CDR2 sequences are DFQATT and SNEGSKA (reference sequence). V lost 2 bases and J 5 bases, leaving 15 bases between the germline ends. The CDR3 is CSARPNPLRTGELFF. CDR3 in DNA: TGCAGTGCTAGACCAAACCCTCTAAGGACCGGGGAGCTGTTTTTT.

On this clonotype itself: Likely a read error: the CDR3 ends without its conserved phenylalanine or tryptophan. The chain links TRBV19 to TRBJ2-1; D gene uncertain. In germline, CDR1 is LNHDA, CDR2 SQIVND (reference sequence). The CDR3 runs 16 residues. Between the trimmed V and J ends, which lost 4 bases and 2 bases, there was a span of 15 bases. CDR3 DNA sequence: TGTGCCAGTAGTACTGCAGCTCGGGTGCCCTACAATGAGCAGTTCTCC. Translation gives CASSTAARVPYNEQFS.

This clonotype was counted once. The chain carries TRBV19 and TRBJ1-5; the D gene is possibly TRBD1 (5 bases). CDR3 size: 18 residues. V dropped 3 bases and J dropped 2 bases, with 20 bases sitting between them. CDR1 and CDR2 from the germline V gene are LNHDA and SQIVND (reference sequence). The CDR3 DNA reads TGTGCCAGTAGTATGATAATAATTCAGGGCCAGGGCAATCAGCCCCAGCATTTT. This translates into CASSMIIIQGQGNQPQHF.

The table lists this clonotype with a few counts. This chain joins TRBV18 and TRBJ1-5; TRBD1 is a possible D gene (5 bases). V was pared by 6 bases and J by 4 bases, with 16 bases between. Germline V gene lookup returns CDR1 KGHSH and CDR2 LQKENI. The CDR3 consists of 15 residues. CDR3 region: CASSQSRQWNQPQHF. CDR3 sequence (DNA): TGTGCCAGCTCTCAGTCGAGACAGTGGAATCAGCCCCAGCATTTT.

A remark on this clonotype: In this CDR3 the conserved last residue, phenylalanine or tryptophan, is missing, so a read error is likely. The rearrangement links TRBV4-1 to TRBJ2-7; D is uncertain. Germline V gene lookup returns CDR1 MGHRA and CDR2 YSYEKL. The V end was cut by 1 base, the J end by 3 bases, with 4 bases between. The CDR3 has 12 residues. CDR3 in amino acids: CASSQVGYEQYL. The CDR3 DNA sequence: TGCGCCAGCAGCCAAGTAGGCTACGAGCAGTACCTC.

The J gene is TRBJ2-1, the V gene TRBV6-2 or TRBV6-3; no definite D call. The germline gives CDR1 MNHEY, CDR2 SVGEGT. The V and J ends lost 5 bases and 8 bases respectively, with 16 bases between them. The CDR3 runs 14 residues. This chain's CDR3 is CASSGPTPQHEQFF. The CDR3 DNA sequence: TGTGCCAGCAGTGGTCCAACCCCACAGCATGAGCAGTTCTTC.

The V gene is TRBV7-2, the J gene TRBJ1-1; a weak D match, TRBD1 (5 bases). The CDR3 has 15 amino acids. V was cut by 5 bases and J by 1 base, with 14 bases left in between. Germline V CDR1 and CDR2: SGHTA, FQGNSA. CDR3: CASSPLGGGNTEAFF. The CDR3 DNA is TGTGCCAGCAGCCCTCTGGGGGGAGGGAACACTGAAGCTTTCTTT.

This clonotype was counted a few times. The chain couples TRBV20-1 to TRBJ2-1, with D perhaps matching TRBD2 (6 bases). Germline V gene lookup returns CDR1 DFQATT and CDR2 SNEGSKA (reference sequence). The CDR3 is made up of 14 amino acids. V shed 7 bases and J shed 3 bases, with 16 bases lying between them. The DNA of the CDR3 is TGCAGTGAAACGGGAGCCGATAACTACAATGAGCAGTTCTTC. Residues: CSETGADNYNEQFF.

CDR3 region: CASSFGGGGGNGELFF. As DNA, the CDR3 is TGTGCCAGCAGTTTCGGGGGCGGAGGCGGGAACGGGGAGCTGTTTTTT. J is TRBJ2-2 and V is TRBV12-3 or TRBV12-4; tentatively, D is TRBD1 or TRBD2 (6 bases each). V dropped 3 bases and J dropped 7 bases, with 18 bases sitting between them. This CDR3 is 16 amino acids long.

The J gene is TRBJ1-1, the V gene TRBV12-5, with D perhaps matching TRBD1 (5 bases). Germline assignment: CDR1 LGHNT and CDR2 FRNRAP. With 3 bases removed from V and 5 bases from J, the gap between germline ends came to 7 bases. CDR3 length: 12 residues. The CDR3 is CASGFWGTEAFF. In DNA form, the CDR3 reads TGTGCTAGTGGTTTTTGGGGGACTGAAGCTTTCTTT.

This chain joins TRBV28 and TRBJ1-1, with D possibly TRBD1 on 5 matching bases. V was shortened by 4 bases and J by 5 bases, with 11 bases between the two germline ends. Germline V gene lookup returns CDR1 MDHEN and CDR2 SYDVKM. The CDR3 runs to 13 residues. This chain's CDR3 is CASSSPQGTEAFF. CDR3 bases: TGTGCCAGCAGTTCTCCTCAGGGTACTGAAGCTTTCTTT. The whole variable domain, filled in from reference TRBV28 and TRBJ1-1, reads DVKVTQSSRYLVKRTGEKVFLECVQDMDHENMFWYRQDPGLGLRLIYFSYDVKMKEKGDIPEGYSVSREKKERFSLILESASTNQTSMYLCASSSPQGTEAFFGQGTRLTVV.

This clonotype was found a few times. J is TRBJ2-7 and V is TRBV4-3, with 9 bases lining up with TRBD2. The CDR3 sequence is 17 residues long. J gave up 3 bases and V 0 bases, and 9 bases lay outside the gene matches. Germline V lookup: CDR1 LGHNA, CDR2 YSLEER. The CDR3, as DNA: TGCGCCAGCAGCCAAGACTATGTGGCTAGCGGGGACTACGAGCAGTACTTC. Amino acid sequence: CASSQDYVASGDYEQYF.